This note documents a single TCR beta chain sequence. With V trimmed by 8 bases and J by 2 bases, 1 base remained unmatched. The CDR3 extends over 13 amino acids. From germline, CDR1 is SEHNR and CDR2 FQNEAQ (reference sequence). As originally analysed: Counts of nucleated cells, estimated from reference gene primer amplification, were obtained. TCRdb's copy holds only in-frame clones and misses some; the assay was immunoSEQ multiplex PCR. That table supplies the V and J calls and clone size; D and trimming were determined from the DNA. The sample holds 25,000 to 35,000 clones, around 94% seen once. The sample is drawn from a study of blood T cell repertoires in COVID-19. Study-level information: There were acute and convalescent COVID-19 samples, and they came from the United States, Italy and Spain.

Source material: peripheral blood. The chain carries TRBV7-9 and TRBJ2-7; 12 bases map to TRBD2. The source is an older woman with COVID-19, enrolled during active disease. The CDR3 loop is CASLAGGTYEQYF. In nucleotides, the CDR3 is TGTGCCAGCCTAGCGGGAGGGACCTACGAGCAGTACTTC.